Reported below is one TCR beta chain. Its antigen is undetermined. Other nucleotide sequences from this sample produce the same CDR3. These data are taken from a study of shared clonotypes between healthy human individuals. Whole-study findings and limits: The study sampled only blood, and tissue repertoires likely differ.

Researchers ran the assay at a deep level. Per the original data handling: From ImmunoSEQ came sequences covering only the junction and carrying no quality scores, so filtering differed. The protocol was immunoSEQ multiplex PCR, while the TCRdb copy is restricted to in-frame clones and leaves out a portion. Clonal size and the V and J genes are those of that table, whereas D and trimming came from the DNA. The sample includes about 490,000 clones, 65% to 80% of them seen just once. The CDR3 spans 14 residues. CDR1 is SGHRS and CDR2 is YFSETQ in the germline V gene. V lost 0 bases, J lost 1 base, and 7 bases lay in between.

The TCR was taken from a woman in her thirties or forties in good health. Some clones in this sample may be carry-over from other donors' samples. The rearrangement joins TRBV5-1 to TRBJ1-1, with D hard to call. The sequenced sample consisted of PBMCs. CDR3 sequence (DNA): TGCGCCAGCAGCTTGGTGTCAGGGAACACTGAAGCTTTCTTT. This sequence encodes CASSLVSGNTEAFF. Complete variable domain (other parts from reference TRBV5-1 and TRBJ1-1): KAGVTQTPRYLIKTRGQQVTLSCSPISGHRSVSWYQQTPGQGLQFLFEYFSETQRNKGNFPGRFSGRQFSNSRSEMNVSTLELGDSALYLCASSLVSGNTEAFFGQGTRLTVV.